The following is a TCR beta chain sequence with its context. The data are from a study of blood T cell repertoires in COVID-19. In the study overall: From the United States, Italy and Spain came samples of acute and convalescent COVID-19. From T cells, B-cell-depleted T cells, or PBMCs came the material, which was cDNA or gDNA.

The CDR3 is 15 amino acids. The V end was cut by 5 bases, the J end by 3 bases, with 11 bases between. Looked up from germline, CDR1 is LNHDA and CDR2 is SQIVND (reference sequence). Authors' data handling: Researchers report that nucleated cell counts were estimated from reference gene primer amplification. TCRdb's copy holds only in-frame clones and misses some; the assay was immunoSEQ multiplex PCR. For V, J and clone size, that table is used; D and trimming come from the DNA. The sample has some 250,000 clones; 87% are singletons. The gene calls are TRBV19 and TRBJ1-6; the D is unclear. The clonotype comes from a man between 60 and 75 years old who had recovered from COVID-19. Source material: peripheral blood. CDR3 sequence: CASSLPGRYNSPLHF. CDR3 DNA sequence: TGTGCCAGTAGTTTACCGGGTCGCTATAATTCACCCCTCCACTTT.